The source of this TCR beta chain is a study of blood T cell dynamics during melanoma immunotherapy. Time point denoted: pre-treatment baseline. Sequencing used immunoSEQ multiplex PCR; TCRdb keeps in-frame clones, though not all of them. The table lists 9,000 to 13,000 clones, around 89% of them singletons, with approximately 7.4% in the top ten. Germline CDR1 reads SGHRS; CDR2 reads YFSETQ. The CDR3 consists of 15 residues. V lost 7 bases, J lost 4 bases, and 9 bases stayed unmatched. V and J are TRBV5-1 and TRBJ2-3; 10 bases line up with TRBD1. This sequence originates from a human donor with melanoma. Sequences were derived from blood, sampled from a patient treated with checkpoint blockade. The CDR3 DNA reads TGCGCCAGCGGATCCGGGACAGGGGCTGCAGATACGCAGTATTTT. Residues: CASGSGTGAADTQYF. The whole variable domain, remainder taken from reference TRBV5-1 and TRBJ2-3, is KAGVTQTPRYLIKTRGQQVTLSCSPISGHRSVSWYQQTPGQGLQFLFEYFSETQRNKGNFPGRFSGRQFSNSRSEMNVSTLELGDSALYLCASGSGTGAADTQYFGPGTRLTVL.